This T cell receptor (beta chain) is from a study of vaccination and CD4 T cells after COVID-19 (dated by TCRdb to 2021 to 2024). For the wider study: Every convalescent patient had a positive nasal swab PCR test for SARS-CoV-2, with mild disease in 8 to 10 patients and severe disease in one. In the convalescent cohort there were six males and four females, among whom were two Hispanic individuals, seven Caucasians, two Asians and one multiracial person. Participants got two doses of the Pfizer-BioNTech BNT162b2 vaccine (n=8) or two doses of the Moderna mRNA-1273 vaccine (n=2). Post-COVID blood samples from convalescent patients were collected a median of about 110 days after diagnosis, with a range of 35 to 161 days. Post-vaccine blood samples were taken a median of 72 days after the second vaccine dose, with a range of roughly 13 to 250 days. The cultures were stimulated with overlapping spike peptide pools from SARS-CoV-2 and from the common cold coronaviruses HCoV-NL63, HCoV-OC43 and HCoV-229E. Control cultures received a CEFX viral epitope pool as the positive control, an HIV-1 Nef peptide pool as the negative control, or no peptide. The spike-specific CD4+ TCR repertoire was compared before and after mRNA vaccination in approximately ten COVID-19 convalescent patients and a handful of infection-naive healthy vaccine recipients.

From its cysteine to its phenylalanine, the CDR3 spans 13 amino acids. The CDR3 DNA has 39 bases and is translated from base 1. V loses 2 bases, J loses 6 bases, and the germline ends lie 14 bases apart. CDR1 and CDR2, looked up from the germline V gene (reference sequence), are GTSNPN and SVGIG. Beyond this particular receptor, the publication reports: Although the median number of SARS-CoV-2-reactive clonotypes went up from roughly 19 after infection to more than 30 after vaccination, the increase was not significant. In convalescent patients, nearly all vaccine-specific clones (304 of 307) were found to be mono-reactive for SARS-CoV-2 spike rather than cross-reactive with common cold coronaviruses. The number of convalescent patients in the study was relatively small, and the study did not examine early timepoints following natural infection. Among convalescent patients, a median about 90% of the SARS-CoV-2-reactive clones seen after vaccination appeared only after vaccination, which suggests priming specific to the vaccine.

Comments on this clonotype: Its binding antigen is unknown. No qualities accompany the bases; no much larger clone lies one base away.

The library was prepared using PCR. DNA from cultured CD4+ T cells was subjected to TCR sequencing with the Oncomine TCR Beta short-read assay at the Johns Hopkins FTIC core. Genomic DNA was extracted from the cultured CD4+ T cells with the QIAamp micro DNA kit. Oncomine TCR Beta libraries from cultured CD4+ T cells were pooled using unique dual indexes and sequenced on an Illumina iSeq 100. The original methods were these. Non-productive sequences were removed, and CDR3s not starting with C, not ending with F or W, or shorter than 7 amino acids were discarded. Antigen-specific clonotypes were identified using the MANAFEST web application through comparison of peptide-stimulated wells with reference and other culture wells. An FDR below 0.05, an odds ratio above 5, and a productive frequency above 0.1% in at least two of three replicate wells were required for clones to be considered positive. Clonotypes that were significantly expanded in both SARS-CoV-2 spike wells and at least one common cold coronavirus spike condition were defined as cross-reactive. Similarity between CDR3 sequences was evaluated in R version 3.6.1 using Levenshtein distances (stringdist) and unrooted phylogenetic trees (ape). In-frame beta chains were kept once TCRdb had trimmed the public reads at Q25 with fastp and called clones with MiXCR. CDR3 protein sequences are deduplicated, and each keeps its most common genes and DNA. These V and J calls originate from TCRdb's pipeline instead of the authors' own analysis. This sample gives around 15,000 distinct CDR3 sequences in total; approximately 53% of them show up just once. About 12% of the sample comes from the top ten.

The treatment or condition label here, explained by the study, means: roughly ten-day PBMC culture with coronavirus spike peptide pools or control peptides (ViraFEST assay). The ViraFEST assay, used in the study, expanded antigen-specific T cells with peptide pools and then identified the expanded clonotypes through TCR sequencing. The convalescent patients' positive SARS-CoV-2 PCR tests fell between March and December 2020, which was before the Alpha, Beta and Delta variants emerged in the United States. Under 2.5 million PBMCs per well were cultured in IMDM with approximately 5% human AB serum and 8.5 to 10 IU/ml IL-2, plus 10 ug/ml peptide pools. On days 3 and 7, half of the culture medium was replaced with fresh IL-2-containing medium. After 10 days of culture, CD4+ T cells were isolated by negative selection with the EasySep CD4+ T cell isolation kit. Ficoll-Paque Plus gradient centrifugation was used to isolate PBMCs from whole blood, and the isolated PBMCs were then either used fresh or cryopreserved at -140C. Culture conditions were generally each tested in triplicate wells.

This TCR was recovered from a human donor who had recovered from COVID-19. The chain uses TRBV30 and TRBJ2-7; the D call is tentative, TRBD1 or TRBD2, as each matches 5 bases. Sequencing used CD4+ T cells from blood, cultured in vitro. The sequence in DNA is TGTGCCTGGAGTCTGGGGGAATCCGTCGAGCAGTACTTC. Translated, this gives CAWSLGESVEQYF.